This is a list of T cell receptor beta chains from one sample in a study of blood T cell repertoires in COVID-19. The data were produced by immunoSEQ multiplex PCR, yet TCRdb's version contains in-frame clones alone and is incomplete. The sample yields about 120,000 clones, around 87% seen once. Material: peripheral blood. The receptors originated from a woman in her sixties or seventies with acute or convalescent COVID-19. CDR3s leave out the opening cysteine and the closing phenylalanine or tryptophan. The order of the fields is V gene, J gene, CDR3 protein.

v_call: TRBV10-3; j_call: TRBJ2-7; cdr3_aa: AISESVTSGYEQY
v_call: TRBV6-2/TRBV6-3; j_call: TRBJ1-1; cdr3_aa: ASSYHRQAGSTEAF
v_call: TRBV18; j_call: TRBJ1-6; cdr3_aa: ASSRQIGQGDSPLH
v_call: TRBV11-2; j_call: TRBJ2-5; cdr3_aa: ASSGSLAGGQETQY
v_call: TRBV7-3; j_call: TRBJ1-2; cdr3_aa: ASSGTGGDGYT
v_call: TRBV3-1/TRBV3-2; j_call: TRBJ2-7; cdr3_aa: ASSQAPGQSYEQY
v_call: TRBV7-8; j_call: TRBJ2-5; cdr3_aa: ASSHRLAGGPPQETQY
v_call: TRBV4-1; j_call: TRBJ1-5; cdr3_aa: ASSQEARQGSNQPQH
v_call: TRBV7-2; j_call: TRBJ1-1; cdr3_aa: ASSLLSPNTEAF
v_call: TRBV2; j_call: TRBJ2-7; cdr3_aa: ASISGDYEQY
v_call: TRBV6-2/TRBV6-3; j_call: TRBJ1-4; cdr3_aa: ASSMGTGGNEKLF
v_call: TRBV21-1; j_call: TRBJ1-6; cdr3_aa: ASSKTDRVSSYNSPLH
v_call: TRBV3-1/TRBV3-2; j_call: TRBJ2-5; cdr3_aa: ASSTGTGEETQY
v_call: TRBV21-1; j_call: TRBJ1-4; cdr3_aa: ASPREGGEKLF
v_call: TRBV6-6; j_call: TRBJ1-6; cdr3_aa: ASSYDQGRVNSPLH
v_call: TRBV19; j_call: TRBJ1-5; cdr3_aa: ASDPRDRGFQPQH
v_call: TRBV5-5; j_call: TRBJ1-2; cdr3_aa: ASSYPGGAGYT
v_call: TRBV5-1; j_call: TRBJ1-1; cdr3_aa: ASSSTTNTEAF
v_call: TRBV2; j_call: TRBJ1-5; cdr3_aa: ASNPGEADNQPQH
v_call: TRBV30; j_call: TRBJ2-7; cdr3_aa: AWSPGGAYEQY
v_call: TRBV24-1; j_call: TRBJ1-6; cdr3_aa: ATIEQGSAYNSPLH
v_call: TRBV11-2; j_call: TRBJ1-1; cdr3_aa: ASSSRRGATEAF
v_call: TRBV20-1; j_call: TRBJ2-4; cdr3_aa: SASVGAQDIQY
v_call: TRBV30; j_call: TRBJ1-1; cdr3_aa: AWSRQGNTEAF
v_call: TRBV7-3; j_call: TRBJ2-1; cdr3_aa: ASSSSPAGGYNEQF
v_call: TRBV7-6; j_call: TRBJ2-6; cdr3_aa: ASSLAARSSSGANVLT
v_call: TRBV6-5; j_call: TRBJ1-2; cdr3_aa: ASSPGQGLNYGYT
v_call: TRBV6-1; j_call: TRBJ1-5; cdr3_aa: ASSESLQSPGNQPQH
v_call: TRBV5-5; j_call: TRBJ1-2; cdr3_aa: ASSPTNYGYT
v_call: TRBV12-5; j_call: TRBJ2-5; cdr3_aa: ASGPPTGGPRETQY
v_call: TRBV2; j_call: TRBJ1-1; cdr3_aa: ASSSYSLNTEAF